One and the same sample provided the 12 T cell receptor beta chains below, sequenced in a study of PD-L1 blockade in urothelial cancer. Produced via immunoSEQ multiplex PCR; TCRdb's table is partial and in-frame only. The data contain 30,000 to 35,000 clones, 70% to 85% of them singletons. The input for sequencing was PBMCs, taken around atezolizumab (anti-PD-L1) treatment. These receptors were obtained from a man in his sixties with urothelial cancer.

This sequence joins TRBV10-3 and TRBJ1-1; 9 bases are shared with TRBD1. Germline-derived CDR1 and CDR2 are ENHRY and SYGVKD. The ends lost 6 bases at V and 7 bases at J; junction bases unmatched: 9. This CDR3 spans 14 amino acids. CDR3 sequence reads: CAISLGTGNSEAFF. CDR3 nucleotides: TGTGCCATCAGCCTAGGGACAGGGAATAGTGAAGCTTTCTTT.

The chain links TRBV5-4 to TRBJ2-3, with TRBD2 identical over 12 bases. The CDR3 is 16 residues long. Germline CDR1 and CDR2: SGHNT and YYREEE (reference sequence). The junction had 3 bases not matched to a gene; V was cut back by 4 bases and J by 0 bases. CDR3 in amino acids: CASSAGTSGSTDTQYF. In DNA, the CDR3 is TGTGCCAGCAGCGCCGGGACTAGCGGGAGCACAGATACGCAGTATTTT.

The genes are TRBV11-3 and TRBJ2-3; 11 bases are shared with TRBD1. This CDR3 contains 15 residues. Per germline, CDR1 SGHNT and CDR2 YENEEA. The trim removed 4 bases at V and 5 bases at J, leaving 5 bases unmatched. As DNA, the CDR3 is TGTGCCAGCAGCTCCGGACAGGGGGCCGGAGATACGCAGTATTTT. Encoded protein: CASSSGQGAGDTQYF.

The genes are TRBV19 and TRBJ1-4; D unclear. The CDR3 totals 16 residues. Per germline, CDR1 LNHDA and CDR2 SQIVND (reference sequence). Trimming took 4 bases from V and 0 from J, leaving 12 bases between them. CDR3 sequence: CASSTFEGATNEKLFF. The CDR3 region has the DNA TGTGCCAGTAGTACATTCGAGGGAGCAACTAATGAAAAACTGTTTTTT.

The genes are TRBV30 and TRBJ2-7, with unresolved D. With 6 bases removed from V and 0 bases from J, the gap between germline ends came to 15 bases. CDR1 GTSNPN and CDR2 SVGIG come from the germline V gene (reference sequence). This CDR3 contains 14 residues. CDR3 loop: CACLPSRSSYEQYF. In DNA, the CDR3 is TGTGCCTGCCTCCCCTCTAGGAGCTCCTACGAGCAGTACTTC.

This clone came up once. The V call is TRBV11-2, the J call TRBJ1-6; D remains unclear. Germline V gives CDR1 SGHAT, CDR2 FQNNGV. The length of the CDR3 is 16 residues. V was trimmed by 3 bases and J by 7 bases, leaving 16 bases between them. The DNA of the CDR3 is TGTGCCAGCAGCTTTCCCGATATCGGGAGCAATTCACCCCTCCACTTT. Protein product: CASSFPDIGSNSPLHF.

This clone was observed a handful of times. The chain carries TRBV14 and TRBJ1-1, with D perhaps TRBD1 (5 bases). Germline-derived CDR1 and CDR2 are SGHDN and FVKESK. This CDR3 is built from 14 residues. V lost 3 bases, J lost 5 bases, and 13 bases lay in between. The CDR3 DNA is TGTGCCAGCAGCCATCGGGGGGAACTAACTGAAGCTTTCTTT. It codes for CASSHRGELTEAFF.

V is TRBV19 and J is TRBJ2-1, with D uncertain. Trimming stripped 3 bases from V and 4 bases from J, with 10 bases between. Germline values: CDR1 LNHDA, CDR2 SQIVND (reference sequence). This CDR3 spans 14 amino acids. The CDR3 sequence is CASSIPPGYNEQFF. The CDR3 DNA sequence: TGTGCCAGTAGTATTCCCCCCGGGTACAATGAGCAGTTCTTC.

This sequence joins TRBV18 and TRBJ2-7, with 8 bases aligning to TRBD1. This CDR3 region has 17 residues. The V and J ends lost 1 base and 4 bases, in that order; junction bases with no gene match: 12. The germline V gene encodes CDR1 KGHSH and CDR2 LQKENI. The DNA of the CDR3 is TGTGCCAGCTCACCACGAGGACAGGGTTGGGAAGAATACGAGCAGTACTTC. Translation gives CASSPRGQGWEEYEQYF.

The chain joins TRBV29-1 to TRBJ1-2, with D possibly being TRBD1 (6 bases). Germline V gives CDR1 SQVTM, CDR2 ANQGSEA. Trimming removed 3 bases from V and 6 bases from J, with 11 bases in between. The CDR3 contains 12 residues. CDR3 protein: CSVDSGGHGYTF. For the CDR3, the DNA is TGCAGCGTTGATTCGGGGGGCCATGGCTACACCTTC.

The genes are TRBV5-1 and TRBJ1-4; 8 positions agree with TRBD1. J gave up 3 bases and V 6 bases, and 7 bases lay outside the gene matches. CDR3 length: 15 amino acids. Germline V gene lookup returns CDR1 SGHRS and CDR2 YFSETQ. This CDR3 reads CASNPGQVANEKLFF. Here the CDR3 DNA reads TGCGCCAGCAACCCGGGACAGGTAGCTAATGAAAAACTGTTTTTT. Complete variable domain (other parts from reference TRBV5-1 and TRBJ1-4): KAGVTQTPRYLIKTRGQQVTLSCSPISGHRSVSWYQQTPGQGLQFLFEYFSETQRNKGNFPGRFSGRQFSNSRSEMNVSTLELGDSALYLCASNPGQVANEKLFFGSGTQLSVL.

The chain has TRBV4-1 and TRBJ1-2; TRBD1 matches 8 bases. With V trimmed by 4 bases and J by 4 bases, 11 bases remained unmatched. The CDR3 is made up of 16 amino acids. Germline V gene lookup returns CDR1 MGHRA and CDR2 YSYEKL. CDR3 sequence: CASSLELTGTGYGYTF. In DNA, the CDR3 is TGCGCCAGCAGCCTAGAACTTACCGGGACAGGCTATGGCTACACCTTC.